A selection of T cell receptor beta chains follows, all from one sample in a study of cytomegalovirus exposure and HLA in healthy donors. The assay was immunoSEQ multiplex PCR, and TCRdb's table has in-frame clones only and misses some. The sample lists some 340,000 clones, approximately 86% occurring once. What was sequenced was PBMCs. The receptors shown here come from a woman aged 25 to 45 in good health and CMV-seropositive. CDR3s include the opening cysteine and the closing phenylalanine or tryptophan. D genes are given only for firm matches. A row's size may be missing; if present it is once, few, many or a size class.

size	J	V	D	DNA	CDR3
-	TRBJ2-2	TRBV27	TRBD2	TGTGCCAGCAGTTTTGCGGGAGGGCGGACCGGGGAGCTGTTTTTT	CASSFAGGRTGELFF
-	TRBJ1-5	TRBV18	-	TGTGCCAGCTCACCACAGGGAAACAATCAGCCCCAGCATTTT	CASSPQGNNQPQHF
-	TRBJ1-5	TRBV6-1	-	TGTGCCAGCAGTGAAGGGGGGCATCAGCCCCAGCATTTT	CASSEGGHQPQHF
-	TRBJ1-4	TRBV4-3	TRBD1	TGCGCCAGCAGCCAAGACAGGGGGCTAAATGAAAAACTGTTTTTT	CASSQDRGLNEKLFF
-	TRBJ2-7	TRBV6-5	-	TGTGCCAGCAGACGGGACGCCTACGAGCAGTACTTC	CASRRDAYEQYF
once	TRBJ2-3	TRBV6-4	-	TGTGCCAGCAGTGACACCAGCGGCACAGATACGCAGTATTTT	CASSDTSGTDTQYF
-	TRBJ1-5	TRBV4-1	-	TGCGCCAGCAGCCATCCCGTAGGGCCCCAGCATTTT	CASSHPVGPQHF
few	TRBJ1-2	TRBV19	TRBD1	TGTGCCAGTAGTATAGCCGCTGCCGACAGGGGATACGGCTACACCTTC	CASSIAAADRGYGYTF
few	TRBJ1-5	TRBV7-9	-	TGTGCCAGCAGCGTGGGGACCCCAAATCAGCCCCAGCATTTT	CASSVGTPNQPQHF
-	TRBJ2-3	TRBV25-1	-	TGTGCCAGCAGTAGGGGCAGCACAGATACGCAGTATTTT	CASSRGSTDTQYF
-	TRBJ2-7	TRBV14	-	TGTGCCAGCAGCTCCCTGACTCGGTCTCTATCCTACGAGCAGTACTTC	CASSSLTRSLSYEQYF
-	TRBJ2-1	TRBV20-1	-	TGCAGTGCGATGCTATACAATGAGCAGTTCTTC	CSAMLYNEQFF
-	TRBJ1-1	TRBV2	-	TGTGCCAGCAGTCCCCATACGGATGTCGCTGAAGCTTTCTTT	CASSPHTDVAEAFF
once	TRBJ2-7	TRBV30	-	TGTGCCTGGAGTGGCTCGCGGACCCCGCTTCCCTCCGAGCAGTACTTC	CAWSGSRTPLPSEQYF
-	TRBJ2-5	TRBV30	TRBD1	TGTGCCTGGGCGACAGGGAATGGTCAGACCCAGTACTTC	CAWATGNGQTQYF
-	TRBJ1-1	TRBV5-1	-	TGCGCCAGCAGCTTGGATCCGGGCACTGAAGCTTTCTTT	CASSLDPGTEAFF
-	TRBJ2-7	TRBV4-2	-	TGTGCCAGCAGCCAAGAATTCCCAAGGAAGGGGAATTCCTACGAGCAGTACTTC	CASSQEFPRKGNSYEQYF
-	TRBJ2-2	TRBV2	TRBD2	TGTGCCAGCACCAAACTAGCGGGAGGGTCCGGGGAGCTGTTTTTT	CASTKLAGGSGELFF
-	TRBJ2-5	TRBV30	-	TGTGCCTGGAGTGTACTCGAGACCCAGTACTTC	CAWSVLETQYF
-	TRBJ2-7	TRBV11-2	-	TGTGCCAGCAGCTCAACTCGGGGGGCCTCCTACGAGCAGTACTTC	CASSSTRGASYEQYF
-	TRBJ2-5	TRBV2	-	TGTGCCAGCAAGGGTAGGGCCACCCAGTACTTC	CASKGRATQYF
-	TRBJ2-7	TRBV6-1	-	TGTGCCAGCAGTGAACAAGGACGGAACTCCTACGAGCAGTACTTC	CASSEQGRNSYEQYF
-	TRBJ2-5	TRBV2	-	TGTGCCAGCAGTGAAATTTGGGACTTTGTGAGGAACCAAGAGACCCAGTACTTC	CASSEIWDFVRNQETQYF
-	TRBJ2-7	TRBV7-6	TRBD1	TGTGCCAGCAGCCGCTTCGGACAGGCGCCGACCTACGAGCAGTACTTC	CASSRFGQAPTYEQYF
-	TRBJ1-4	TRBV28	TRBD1	TGTGCCAGCACGGCAGGGGGAGAAAAACTGTTTTTT	CASTAGGEKLFF
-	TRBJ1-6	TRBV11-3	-	TGTGCCAGCAGCTTAGATCACGGGAATTCACCCCTCCACTTT	CASSLDHGNSPLHF